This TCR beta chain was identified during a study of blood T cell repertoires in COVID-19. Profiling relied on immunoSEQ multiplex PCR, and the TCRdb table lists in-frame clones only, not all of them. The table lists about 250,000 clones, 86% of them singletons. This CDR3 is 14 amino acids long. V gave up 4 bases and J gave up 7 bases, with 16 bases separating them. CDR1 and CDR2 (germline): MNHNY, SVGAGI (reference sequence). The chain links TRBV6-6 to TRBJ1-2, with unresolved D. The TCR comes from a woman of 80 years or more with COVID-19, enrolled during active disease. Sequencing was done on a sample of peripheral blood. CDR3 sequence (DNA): TGTGCCAGCAGTTCCCCGGTCGGGTTTAGTGGCTACACCTTC. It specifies CASSSPVGFSGYTF.